This passage covers 23 T cell receptor beta chains from one sample sequenced in a study of CD8 T cells in Susac syndrome. An input of about 0.45 to 1 ug of RNA was subjected to reverse transcription using random hexamers. TCRdb processed the immunoSEQ multiplex PCR reads anew with MiXCR; each CDR3 protein has one entry. The table includes about 210,000 distinct CDR3 sequences, about 94% detected once. Input material: CD4+ T cells from PBMCs. The origin of the receptors is a human donor with Susac syndrome.

This chain joins TRBV2 and TRBJ1-5; unclear D gene. Trimming cost V 8 bases and J 0 bases, with 8 bases left between them. The CDR3 extends over 13 amino acids. Germline CDR1 SNHLY, CDR2 FYNNEI. This CDR3 reads CASGRDSNQPQHF. The CDR3 nucleotides read TGTGCCAGCGGGAGGGATAGCAATCAGCCCCAGCATTTT.

The genes are TRBV20-1 and TRBJ2-3, with TRBD2 matching 9 bases. The V gene's germline CDR1 is DFQATT and CDR2 SNEGSKA (reference sequence). Germline trimming cut 5 bases from V and 3 bases from J; bases unmatched to any gene: 9. This CDR3 region has 15 residues. The CDR3 loop is CSALASGGSTDTQYF. Written as DNA, the CDR3 is TGCAGTGCTTTGGCCAGCGGGGGGTCGACAGATACGCAGTATTTT.

The chain recombines TRBV30 with TRBJ1-6, with 7 bases lining up with TRBD1. The junction had 7 bases not matched to a gene; V was cut back by 3 bases and J by 2 bases. The CDR3 extends over 16 amino acids. Germline V CDR1 and CDR2: GTSNPN, SVGIG (reference sequence). CDR3 sequence (DNA): TGTGCCTGGAGGCGCGACAGGGTGACCTATAATTCACCCCTCCACTTT. It yields the protein CAWRRDRVTYNSPLHF.

The CDR3 sequence: CASSYSTRKESYEQYF. In nucleotides, the CDR3 is TGTGCCAGCAGTTACTCGACTAGAAAAGAGTCCTACGAGCAGTACTTC. The V gene is TRBV6-2 or TRBV6-3, the J gene TRBJ2-7, with D maybe TRBD2 (6 bases). V shed 0 bases and J shed 1 base, with 13 bases lying between them. This CDR3 region has 16 residues. Germline loops: CDR1 MNHEY, CDR2 SVGEGT.

The CDR3 loop is CATSREETQYF. In nucleotides, the CDR3 is TGTGCCACCAGCAGAGAAGAGACCCAGTACTTC. The V call is TRBV15, the J call TRBJ2-5; the D is unclear. The germline V gene encodes CDR1 LNHNV and CDR2 YYDKDF (reference sequence). V was cut by 0 bases and J by 4 bases, with 0 bases left in between. CDR3 size: 11 residues.

V gene TRBV5-1 combines with J gene TRBJ2-1; maybe TRBD2 (6 bases). Trimming shortened V by 3 bases and J by 0 bases, and 13 bases separated the two germline ends. CDR1 SGHRS and CDR2 YFSETQ come from the germline V gene. The CDR3 runs to 16 residues. The CDR3 loop is CASSSLAGGSYNEQFF. For the CDR3, the DNA is TGCGCCAGCAGCTCCTTAGCCGGGGGCTCCTACAATGAGCAGTTCTTC.

V and J are TRBV5-1 and TRBJ1-2; 10 nucleotides align to TRBD1. Germline trimming cut 6 bases from V and 5 bases from J; bases unmatched to any gene: 4. Germline CDR1 reads SGHRS; CDR2 reads YFSETQ. The CDR3 is 13 residues long. This CDR3 reads CASTRDRGYGYTF. The CDR3 bases are TGCGCCAGCACCCGGGACAGGGGTTATGGCTACACCTTC. Filled out from reference TRBV5-1 and TRBJ1-2, the complete variable domain reads KAGVTQTPRYLIKTRGQQVTLSCSPISGHRSVSWYQQTPGQGLQFLFEYFSETQRNKGNFPGRFSGRQFSNSRSEMNVSTLELGDSALYLCASTRDRGYGYTFGSGTRLTVV.

The chain couples TRBV14 to TRBJ1-1; D is unclear. Germline V gene lookup returns CDR1 SGHDN and CDR2 FVKESK. This CDR3 has 14 residues. Trimming left V 1 base short and J 0 bases short, with 6 bases between. The CDR3 DNA sequence: TGTGCCAGCAGCCAAGGACATATGAACACTGAAGCTTTCTTT. This translates into CASSQGHMNTEAFF.

The chain employs TRBV7-2 and TRBJ1-1, with 7 bases identical to TRBD1. After removal of 5 bases from V and 6 bases from J, the junction contained 12 bases not matched to a gene. The CDR3 contains 15 residues. Germline loops: CDR1 SGHTA, CDR2 FQGNSA. The CDR3 nucleotides are TGTGCCAGCAGCCCCAGACAGGGTGCAATGGCTGAAGCTTTCTTT. Translation gives CASSPRQGAMAEAFF.

This chain joins TRBV7-8 and TRBJ2-7; D perhaps matches TRBD1 (5 bases). Trimming left V 2 bases short and J 0 bases short, with 11 bases between. Looked up from germline, CDR1 is SGHVS and CDR2 is FQNEAQ. This CDR3 is built from 15 residues. As DNA, the CDR3 is TGTGCCAGCAGCTTAAGCAGGGCCGGCTCCTACGAGCAGTACTTC. It encodes CASSLSRAGSYEQYF.

The chain couples TRBV20-1 to TRBJ1-6, with 7 bases lining up with TRBD1. CDR3 size: 15 residues. CDR1 is DFQATT and CDR2 is SNEGSKA in the germline V gene (reference sequence). V lost 3 bases and J lost 2; bases outside the gene matches: 4. The CDR3 loop is CSARGQLTYNSPLHF. For the CDR3, the DNA is TGCAGTGCTAGGGGACAGCTGACCTATAATTCACCCCTCCACTTT.

The V call is TRBV15, the J call TRBJ2-1; unclear D gene. This CDR3 contains 13 residues. Germline V gives CDR1 LNHNV, CDR2 YYDKDF (reference sequence). Trimming pared 5 bases from V and 0 bases from J, leaving 5 bases between. In nucleotides, the CDR3 is TGTGCCACCAGCCCGAGCTCCTACAATGAGCAGTTCTTC. Its translation is CATSPSSYNEQFF. The full variable domain, its missing parts supplied by reference TRBV15 and TRBJ2-1, is DAMVIQNPRYQVTQFGKPVTLSCSQTLNHNVMYWYQQKSSQAPKLLFHYYDKDFNNEADTPDNFQSRRPNTSFCFLDIRSPGLGDTAMYLCATSPSSYNEQFFGPGTRLTVL.

The chain uses TRBV24-1 and TRBJ2-1, with TRBD2 matching over 8 bases. CDR1 and CDR2 from the germline V gene are KGHDR and SFDVKD. The CDR3 is 15 residues long. V shed 5 bases and J 2 bases; nucleotides not matched to a gene: 4. The CDR3 coding sequence is TGTGCCACCAGTGTCGGGCGGGGGGCCTACAATGAGCAGTTCTTC. Protein product: CATSVGRGAYNEQFF.

This clonotype was picked up a small number of times. This rearrangement joins TRBV20-1 to TRBJ2-5, with a possible D match to TRBD1 (5 bases). Germline lookup yields CDR1 DFQATT and CDR2 SNEGSKA (reference sequence). The CDR3 covers 13 residues. V lost 1 base to trimming and J lost 1 base, with 7 bases between them. CDR3 DNA: TGCAGTGCTAGAGTGGGGCTCCAAGAGACCCAGTACTTC. Translating it yields CSARVGLQETQYF.

The genes are TRBV28 and TRBJ2-7; the match to TRBD2 covers 7 bases. This CDR3 is built from 13 residues. With V trimmed by 7 bases and J by 3 bases, 6 bases remained unmatched. Per germline, CDR1 MDHEN and CDR2 SYDVKM. The CDR3 DNA reads as TGTGCCAGCAATCCCGCGGGAGTCTACGAGCAGTACTTC. As protein: CASNPAGVYEQYF.

The chain is built from TRBV20-1 and TRBJ2-7; D possibly corresponds to TRBD2 (6 bases). Trimming took 8 bases from V and 7 from J, leaving 27 bases between them. The germline V gene encodes CDR1 DFQATT and CDR2 SNEGSKA (reference sequence). CDR3 size: 15 residues. The CDR3 loop reads CSPKRREVLGWEQYF. Written as DNA, the CDR3 is TGCAGTCCCAAAAGGAGGGAGGTCCTCGGGTGGGAGCAGTACTTC.

This sequence joins TRBV29-1 and TRBJ2-2; 10 bases are a match to TRBD1. The CDR3 has 14 residues. Germline V gene lookup returns CDR1 SQVTM and CDR2 ANQGSEA. The V gene end was trimmed by 7 bases and the J gene end by 7 bases; junction bases not matched to a gene: 9. The CDR3 DNA reads as TGCAGCGGGACGACAGGGGGCACGGGCGGGGAGCTGTTTTTT. Its translation: CSGTTGGTGGELFF.

The chain combines TRBV5-1 with TRBJ2-6; D is perhaps TRBD2 (6 bases). Germline V gives CDR1 SGHRS, CDR2 YFSETQ. This CDR3 has 15 residues. The ends were cut back, 4 bases at V and 4 bases at J, with 12 bases in the middle. The CDR3 nucleotides read TGCGCCAGCAGCATTGGAGGGGTCGGGGCCAACGTCCTGACTTTC. It specifies CASSIGGVGANVLTF.

A single count supports this clonotype. V usage is TRBV3-1 and J usage is TRBJ2-7, with unresolved D. The CDR3 is 14 residues long. V was trimmed by 1 base and J by 6 bases, leaving 13 bases between them. Germline CDR1 is LGHDT and CDR2 is YNNKEL (reference sequence). The CDR3 nucleotides are TGTGCCAGCAGCCAAGTCGCAAGGCTGTCCGAGCAGTACTTC. Its translation: CASSQVARLSEQYF.

V is TRBV19 and J is TRBJ1-1; possibly TRBD1 for D (6 bases). Germline-derived CDR1 and CDR2 are LNHDA and SQIVND (reference sequence). The V end lost 9 bases, the J end lost 1 base, and 15 bases lay between the germline ends. The CDR3 is 14 amino acids. The CDR3: CASRPGDTNTEAFF. The DNA for the CDR3 is TGTGCCAGCCGACCCGGGGACACGAACACTGAAGCTTTCTTT.

J is TRBJ2-5 and V is TRBV7-6; possible D gene TRBD1, 6 bases. The CDR3 is 16 residues long. Germline V gives CDR1 SGHVS, CDR2 FNYEAQ. The ends were cut back, 1 base at V and 5 bases at J, with 17 bases in the middle. CDR3: CASSLGHNRAGETQYF. CDR3 coding DNA: TGTGCCAGCAGCTTAGGCCACAACAGGGCAGGGGAGACCCAGTACTTC.

This sequence joins TRBV7-2 and TRBJ2-3, with D possibly TRBD2 on 6 matching bases. Germline CDR1 and CDR2: SGHTA and FQGNSA. The V and J ends lost 8 bases and 2 bases respectively, with 11 bases between them. This CDR3 contains 13 residues. CDR3 DNA sequence: TGTGCCAGCGGTCGGAGGGTCACAGATACGCAGTATTTT. This gives the protein CASGRRVTDTQYF.

The chain recombines TRBV20-1 with TRBJ2-3; D uncertain. V dropped 5 bases and J dropped 6 bases, with 6 bases sitting between them. CDR3 length: 10 residues. Germline V CDR1 and CDR2: DFQATT, SNEGSKA (reference sequence). CDR3 DNA sequence: TGCAGTGCTTTAGGGGATACGCAGTATTTT. The encoded protein is CSALGDTQYF.